By share of the sample, the clone carrying this T cell receptor (beta chain) is medium-sized. Its target is unknown. The data were taken from a study of T cell responses to AZD1222 COVID-19 vaccine. Overall study findings and caveats: The study identified only 6 or 7 AZD1222 recipients as seropositive at baseline.

Profiled with immunoSEQ multiplex PCR; TCRdb holds only in-frame clones, not every one. Here the sample spans some 90,000 clones, 70% to 90% being singletons. V gave up 0 bases and J gave up 0 bases, with 11 bases separating them. The CDR3 runs to 16 residues. Germline CDR1 is LGHNA and CDR2 is YSLEER. This TCR was recovered from an adult in good health. The source was peripheral blood, collected on day 0 of AZD1222 vaccination. The chain uses TRBV4-3 and TRBJ2-5; D unclear. The CDR3 DNA reads as TGCGCCAGCAGCCAAGAGGATAGGGTAGACCAAGAGACCCAGTACTTC. Amino acid sequence: CASSQEDRVDQETQYF.